A single sample is the source of the 16 T cell receptor beta chains below, sequenced in a study of shared clonotypes between healthy human individuals. Generated by immunoSEQ multiplex PCR, the TCRdb table keeps only in-frame clones and is missing some. The sample holds about 580,000 clones, 98% seen once. Naivety among CD8 cells was defined by CD45RO negativity and positive CCR7 selection, thereby excluding terminally differentiated effector memory CD45RA+ cells. The sample comprised naive CD8+ T cells sorted from blood. The receptors were gathered from a man aged 25-45 years in good health.

The chain uses TRBV7-9 and TRBJ1-1; no clear D. Germline V gene lookup returns CDR1 SEHNR and CDR2 FQNEAQ (reference sequence). This CDR3 has 16 amino acids. V was cut by 2 bases and J by 0 bases, with 13 bases left in between. In DNA, the CDR3 is TGTGCCAGCAGCTTACCACTAGGAGGGTTGAACACTGAAGCTTTCTTT. Protein: CASSLPLGGLNTEAFF.

The genes are TRBV12-5 and TRBJ1-2, with no clear D. Germline V gene lookup returns CDR1 LGHNT and CDR2 FRNRAP. This CDR3 has 12 amino acids. V dropped 6 bases and J dropped 2 bases, with 7 bases sitting between them. The chain's CDR3 is CASGQPNYGYTF. CDR3 DNA: TGTGCTAGTGGGCAGCCAAACTATGGCTACACCTTC.

This chain joins TRBV7-9 and TRBJ1-5; D is perhaps TRBD1 (5 bases). Germline-derived CDR1 and CDR2 are SEHNR and FQNEAQ (reference sequence). This CDR3 is built from 15 residues. Trimming took 4 bases from V and 3 from J, leaving 13 bases between them. The CDR3 coding sequence is TGTGCCAGCAGCTCCCTTACGGGGGACAATCAGCCCCAGCATTTT. Translation gives CASSSLTGDNQPQHF.

The genes are TRBV29-1 and TRBJ2-1, with 14 bases fitting TRBD2. The CDR3 has 15 residues. CDR1 is SQVTM and CDR2 is ANQGSEA in the germline V gene. V shed 2 bases, J shed 6 bases, and the junction held 3 bases outside the gene matches. CDR3 loop: CSVERLAGGGNEQFF. The CDR3 DNA is TGCAGCGTTGAAAGACTAGCGGGAGGGGGCAATGAGCAGTTCTTC.

The chain links TRBV27 to TRBJ2-3, with TRBD2 identical over 11 bases. Germline V gene lookup returns CDR1 MNHEY and CDR2 SMNVEV (reference sequence). CDR3 length: 17 amino acids. With 4 bases clipped from V and 3 bases from J, the junction kept 9 bases outside the gene matches. CDR3 protein: CASSSRTSSGRTDTQYF. CDR3 sequence (DNA): TGTGCCAGCAGTTCCCGCACCTCTAGCGGGAGGACAGATACGCAGTATTTT.

This chain joins TRBV30 and TRBJ2-1, with 13 bases lining up with TRBD2. With V trimmed by 8 bases and J by 3 bases, 19 bases remained unmatched. Germline V gene lookup returns CDR1 GTSNPN and CDR2 SVGIG (reference sequence). The CDR3 has 19 amino acids. CDR3 DNA sequence: TGTGCCGCGGAGGCGAGGACTAGCGGGAGTGTTCGCTTCTACAATGAGCAGTTCTTC. It yields the protein CAAEARTSGSVRFYNEQFF. The full variable domain, completed using reference TRBV30 and TRBJ2-1, is SQTIHQWPATLVQPVGSPLSLECTVEGTSNPNLYWYRQAAGRGLQLLFYSVGIGQISSEVPQNLSASRPQDRQFILSSKKLLLSDSGFYLCAAEARTSGSVRFYNEQFFGPGTRLTVL.

V usage is TRBV27 and J usage is TRBJ2-7; no reliable D call. The CDR3 consists of 17 residues. V shed 0 bases and J shed 2 bases, with 17 bases lying between them. Germline V gives CDR1 MNHEY, CDR2 SMNVEV (reference sequence). The CDR3 sequence is CASSLSDRARTTYEQYF. CDR3 sequence (DNA): TGTGCCAGCAGTTTATCGGATCGGGCAAGAACTACCTACGAGCAGTACTTC.

The chain is built from TRBV11-2 and TRBJ2-2; TRBD1 or TRBD2 may be the D gene (5 bases each). The CDR3 sequence is 14 residues long. CDR1 SGHAT and CDR2 FQNNGV come from the germline V gene. Between the trimmed V and J ends, which lost 1 base and 5 bases, there was a span of 8 bases. The CDR3 nucleotides are TGTGCCAGCAGCTTAGGTGGGGGTACCGGGGAGCTGTTTTTT. It codes for CASSLGGGTGELFF.

The chain links TRBV29-1 to TRBJ2-1; the match to TRBD2 covers 9 bases. Germline loops: CDR1 SQVTM, CDR2 ANQGSEA. The ends lost 4 bases at V and 5 bases at J; junction bases unmatched: 6. The CDR3 has 14 residues. The CDR3 protein is CSVVFSGSDNEQFF. The CDR3 bases are TGCAGCGTTGTTTTTAGCGGGAGCGACAATGAGCAGTTCTTC.

The chain employs TRBV6-4 and TRBJ2-1; D is perhaps TRBD1 or TRBD2 (5 bases each). Trimming removed 4 bases at V and 8 bases at J, with 15 bases between. Germline CDR1 reads MRHNA; CDR2 reads SNTAGT. The CDR3 contains 14 residues. CDR3 region: CASSGDGGLDEQFF. The CDR3 bases are TGTGCCAGCAGTGGGGACGGAGGACTGGATGAGCAGTTCTTC.

The V and J genes are TRBV7-9 and TRBJ2-4; 8 bases agree with TRBD2. The germline V gene encodes CDR1 SEHNR and CDR2 FQNEAQ (reference sequence). The CDR3 sequence is 16 residues long. Trimming at V came to 1 base and at J to 3 bases, leaving 5 bases not matched to a gene. CDR3 sequence (DNA): TGTGCCAGCAGCTTAGGAACTAGCGGTAACAAAAACATTCAGTACTTC. Protein product: CASSLGTSGNKNIQYF.

The DNA for the CDR3 is TGTGCCAGCAGTGAGTTCTTGCCCAGGGTGGATCAGCCCCAGCATTTT. Amino acid sequence: CASSEFLPRVDQPQHF. J is TRBJ1-5 and V is TRBV6-1; TRBD1 is a possible D gene (5 bases). This CDR3 is 16 amino acids long. Between the trimmed V and J ends, which lost 3 bases and 5 bases, there was a span of 17 bases. The germline V gene has CDR1 MNHNS and CDR2 SASEGT.

This rearrangement joins TRBV11-2 to TRBJ2-4; perhaps TRBD2 as D (6 bases). The V end was cut by 3 bases, the J end by 0 bases, with 12 bases between. The CDR3 is 16 residues long. Germline CDR1 is SGHAT and CDR2 is FQNNGV. The CDR3 bases are TGTGCCAGCAGCTTGGAGGGCGAACTAGCCAAAAACATTCAGTACTTC. It yields the protein CASSLEGELAKNIQYF.

The V and J genes are TRBV9 and TRBJ2-1; TRBD2 matches at 8 bases. The J segment lost 9 bases and the V segment lost 3 bases, leaving 14 bases of the junction unmatched. The CDR3 loop spans 16 amino acids. CDR1 and CDR2 from the germline V gene are SGDLS and YYNGEE. The CDR3 sequence is CASSDPGTSGNGEQFF. The CDR3 DNA sequence: TGTGCCAGCAGCGACCCTGGGACTAGTGGGAATGGTGAGCAGTTCTTC.

The chain uses TRBV9 and TRBJ2-5, with D hard to call. Trimming removed 4 bases from V and 5 bases from J, with 12 bases in between. The germline V gene encodes CDR1 SGDLS and CDR2 YYNGEE. The CDR3 loop spans 13 amino acids. CDR3 bases: TGTGCCAGCAGCTCCTCGGTGGGGGAGACCCAGTACTTC. Translating gives CASSSSVGETQYF.

The V gene is TRBV28, the J gene TRBJ2-7, with D maybe TRBD2 (5 bases). Germline-derived CDR1 and CDR2 are MDHEN and SYDVKM. The CDR3 is 13 amino acids. Trimming shortened V by 5 bases and J by 4 bases, and 12 bases separated the two germline ends. As DNA, the CDR3 is TGTGCCAGCAGTCGCGGCCGGGGTTACGAGCAGTACTTC. It codes for CASSRGRGYEQYF.